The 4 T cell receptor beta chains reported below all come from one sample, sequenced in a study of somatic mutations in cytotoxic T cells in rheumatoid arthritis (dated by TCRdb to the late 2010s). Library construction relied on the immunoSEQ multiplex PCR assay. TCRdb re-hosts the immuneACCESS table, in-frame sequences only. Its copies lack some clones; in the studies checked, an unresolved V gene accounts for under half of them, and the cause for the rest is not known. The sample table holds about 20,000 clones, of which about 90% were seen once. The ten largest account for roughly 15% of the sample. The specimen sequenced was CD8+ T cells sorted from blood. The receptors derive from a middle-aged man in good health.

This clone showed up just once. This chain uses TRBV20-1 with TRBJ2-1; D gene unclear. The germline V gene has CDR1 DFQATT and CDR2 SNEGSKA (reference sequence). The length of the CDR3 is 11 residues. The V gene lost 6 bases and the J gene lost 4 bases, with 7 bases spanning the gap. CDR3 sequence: CSAGEYNEQFF. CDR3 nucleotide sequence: TGCAGTGCCGGAGAGTACAATGAGCAGTTCTTC.

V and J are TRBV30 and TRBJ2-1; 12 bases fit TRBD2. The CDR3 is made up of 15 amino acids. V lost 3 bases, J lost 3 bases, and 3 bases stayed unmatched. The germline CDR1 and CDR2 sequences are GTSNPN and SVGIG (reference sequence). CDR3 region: CAWSTLAGGYNEQFF. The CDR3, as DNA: TGTGCCTGGAGCACACTAGCGGGAGGCTACAATGAGCAGTTCTTC. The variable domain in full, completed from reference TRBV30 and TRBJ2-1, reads SQTIHQWPATLVQPVGSPLSLECTVEGTSNPNLYWYRQAAGRGLQLLFYSVGIGQISSEVPQNLSASRPQDRQFILSSKKLLLSDSGFYLCAWSTLAGGYNEQFFGPGTRLTVL.

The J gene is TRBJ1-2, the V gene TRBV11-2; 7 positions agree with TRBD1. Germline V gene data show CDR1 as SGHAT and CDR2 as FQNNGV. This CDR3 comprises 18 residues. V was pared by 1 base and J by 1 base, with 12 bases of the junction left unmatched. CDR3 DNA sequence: TGTGCCAGCAGCTTAGGAGGGGGAGGGGGCGTTTTTAACTATGGCTACACCTTC. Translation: CASSLGGGGGVFNYGYTF. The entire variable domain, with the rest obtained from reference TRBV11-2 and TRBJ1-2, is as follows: EAGVAQSPRYKIIEKRQSVAFWCNPISGHATLYWYQQILGQGPKLLIQFQNNGVVDDSQLPKDRFSAERLKGVDSTLKIQPAKLEDSAVYLCASSLGGGGGVFNYGYTFGSGTRLTVV.

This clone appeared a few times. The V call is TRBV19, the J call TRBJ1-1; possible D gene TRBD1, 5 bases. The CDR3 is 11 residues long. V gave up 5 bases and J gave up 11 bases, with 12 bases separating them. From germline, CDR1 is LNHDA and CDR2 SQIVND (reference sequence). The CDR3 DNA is TGTGCCAGTAGTCATGCAGGGTCGGCTTTCTTT. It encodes CASSHAGSAFF.